What follows describes a single T cell receptor (beta chain). Its antigen is as yet unknown. Genomic DNA served as template for TCR beta VDJ and CDR3 profiling. TCRdb reanalysed the reads using MiXCR and keeps one entry per CDR3 protein. The sample holds 190,000 or so distinct CDR3 sequences; roughly 50% are singletons and the top ten take about 1.7%. The entry originates in a study of CD8+CD57+ T cells in acquired aplastic anemia. Across the study: Sorted CD4+ and CD8+ cells gave an average of 3.2 ug of DNA. The study's findings and limits: The same twenty-nine CD8+ CDR3 sequences occurred in patients and in controls. Controls and patients did not differ significantly in CD8+ Simpson's diversity.

Previously, flow cytometry had revealed CD8+CD57+ cell expansion in the patients chosen for sequencing. Among the patients, none had received any therapy at the time of blood sampling. The germline V gene encodes CDR1 DFQATT and CDR2 SNEGSKA (reference sequence). The CDR3 is 11 residues long. Trimming removed 7 bases at V and 7 bases at J, with 13 bases between. Sequencing input: sorted CD4+, CD8+, or CD8+CD57+ T cells (not recorded which) from PBMCs. This sequence joins TRBV20-1 and TRBJ1-2; D remains unclear. The receptor was derived from a human donor with aplastic anemia. This CDR3 reads CSVGYNRGYTF. The CDR3 nucleotides read TGCAGTGTTGGATACAACCGTGGCTACACCTTC.